The present entry profiles one TCR beta chain with its context. The antigen is undetermined. The data are from a study of blood T cells in healthy people across ages. Study observations and caveats: It was the long-lived donors that had more naive CD4+ cells and higher diversity than aged donors.

Germline-derived CDR1 and CDR2 are SGHTA and FQGTGA. J was trimmed by 2 bases and V by 3 bases; bases with no gene match: 14. This CDR3 spans 19 amino acids. For the second PCR, which ran for roughly 7 to 11 cycles, a sample-barcoded 5' primer and a J-beta primer mix were used. MiXCR, applied by TCRdb to the 5' RACE reads, yields one record per CDR3 protein. Of hundreds of thousands of distinct CDR3 sequences in the sample, 25% to 30% were seen once. This rearrangement joins TRBV7-3 to TRBJ2-3, with TRBD1 matching over 10 bases. This receptor was obtained from a woman aged 80 or over in good health. Sequencing input: blood. The CDR3 loop is CASSLVPRGTGAHTDTQYF. The DNA for the CDR3 is TGTGCCAGCAGCTTGGTCCCGCGGGGGACAGGGGCTCACACAGATACGCAGTATTTT.